This T cell receptor beta chain was recorded in a study of T cells in Graves' hyperthyroidism and ophthalmopathy. Points from the study as a whole: Peripheral blood also featured most of the thyroid clonotypes expanded above 0.001.

The trim removed 4 bases at V and 7 bases at J, leaving 7 bases unmatched. Germline V gene data show CDR1 as SGHTA and CDR2 as FQGNSA. There are 15 residues in the CDR3. Amplified TCR beta CDR3 regions derived from RNA transcripts. First-round RT-PCR with HTBI primers amplified the TCR CDR3 region. TCRdb analysed the multiplex PCR reads with MiXCR anew, one entry per CDR3 protein. The table has 600,000 to 800,000 distinct CDR3 sequences, about 35% seen once; the top ten hold less than 40%. Notes on this clonotype: Its antigen is not identified.

This sample holds PBMCs from around 9.9 ml fresh peripheral blood. The TCR was taken from a woman aged 40-49 years with Graves' hyperthyroidism. Sequenced material: blood. This chain connects TRBV7-2 to TRBJ1-4; 9 bases are shared with TRBD1. The CDR3 DNA follows: TGTGCCAGCAGCTCTACAGGGGGCGAACCTGAAAAACTGTTTTTT. This gives the protein CASSSTGGEPEKLFF.